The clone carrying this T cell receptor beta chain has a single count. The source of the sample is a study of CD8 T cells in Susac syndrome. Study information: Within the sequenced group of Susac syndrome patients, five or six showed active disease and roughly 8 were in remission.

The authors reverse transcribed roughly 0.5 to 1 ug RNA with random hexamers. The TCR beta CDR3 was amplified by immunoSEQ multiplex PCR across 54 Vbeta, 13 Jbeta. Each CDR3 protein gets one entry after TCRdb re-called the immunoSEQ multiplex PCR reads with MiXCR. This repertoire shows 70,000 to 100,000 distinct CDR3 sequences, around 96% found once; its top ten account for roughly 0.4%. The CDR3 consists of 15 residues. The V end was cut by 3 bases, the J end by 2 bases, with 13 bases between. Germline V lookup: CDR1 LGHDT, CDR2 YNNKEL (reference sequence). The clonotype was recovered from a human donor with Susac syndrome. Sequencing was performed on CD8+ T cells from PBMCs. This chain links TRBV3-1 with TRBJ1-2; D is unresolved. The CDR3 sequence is CASSQLYGRNYGYTF. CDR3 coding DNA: TGTGCCAGCAGCCAGCTATACGGACGAAACTATGGCTACACCTTC.